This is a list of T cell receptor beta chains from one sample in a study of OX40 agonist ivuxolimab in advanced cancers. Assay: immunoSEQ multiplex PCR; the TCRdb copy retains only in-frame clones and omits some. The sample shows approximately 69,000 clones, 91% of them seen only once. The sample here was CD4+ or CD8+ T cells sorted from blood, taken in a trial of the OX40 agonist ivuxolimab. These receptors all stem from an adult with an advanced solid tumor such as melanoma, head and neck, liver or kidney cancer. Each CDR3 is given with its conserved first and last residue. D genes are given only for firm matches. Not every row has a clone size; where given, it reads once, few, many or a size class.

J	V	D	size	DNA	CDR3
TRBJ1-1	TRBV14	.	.	TGTGCCAGCAGCAGAAACCTGAACACTGAAGCTTTCTTT	CASSRNLNTEAFF
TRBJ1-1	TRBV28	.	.	TGTGCCAGCAGTTTACCTATAGTCCTCCAGTTGGACACTGAAGCTTTCTTT	CASSLPIVLQLDTEAFF
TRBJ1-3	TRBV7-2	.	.	TGTGCCAGCAGTCACCAGCGAAGCTCTGGAAACACCATATATTTT	CASSHQRSSGNTIYF
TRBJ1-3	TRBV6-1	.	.	TGTGCCAGCTCACAGGTCTCTGGAAACACCATATATTTT	CASSQVSGNTIYF
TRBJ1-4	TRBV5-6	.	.	TGTGCCAGCAGCTTGGTGGCATTTTCAACTAATGAAAAACTGTTTTTT	CASSLVAFSTNEKLFF
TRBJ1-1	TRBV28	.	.	TGTGCCACCAGGCAGGGTAGTTTGAACACTGAAGCTTTCTTT	CATRQGSLNTEAFF
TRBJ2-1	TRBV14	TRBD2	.	TGTGCCAGCAGCCAAGTTCATAGCGGGAGGGCGAGTGAGCAGTTCTTC	CASSQVHSGRASEQFF
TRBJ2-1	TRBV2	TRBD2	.	TGTGCCAGCAGGCGGACTAGCGGGACGTACAATGAGCAGTTCTTC	CASRRTSGTYNEQFF
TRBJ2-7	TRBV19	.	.	TGTGCCAGTAGTATATTGGTGGGCGACTACGAGCAGTACTTC	CASSILVGDYEQYF
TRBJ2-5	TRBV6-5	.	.	TGTGCCAGCAGGCAACTAGCTGGGGGCCAAGAGACCCAGTACTTC	CASRQLAGGQETQYF
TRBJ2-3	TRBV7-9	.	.	TGTGCCAGCAGCCTACCAAGCAATACGCAGTATTTT	CASSLPSNTQYF
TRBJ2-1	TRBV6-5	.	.	TGTGCCACGGCAGGGGTTGGCTACAATGAGCAGTTCTTC	CATAGVGYNEQFF
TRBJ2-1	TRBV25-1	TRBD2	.	TGTGCCAGCAGTGATCTTAGCGGGGGCACATCTTCCTACAATGAGCAGTTCTTC	CASSDLSGGTSSYNEQFF
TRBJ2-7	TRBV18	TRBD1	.	TGTGCCAGCTCACCAAGACGAGGACAGGGGGCTGAAGAGCAGTACTTC	CASSPRRGQGAEEQYF
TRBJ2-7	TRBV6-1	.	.	TGTGCCAGCACCCCTTGGACAGATACCTACGAGCAGTACTTC	CASTPWTDTYEQYF
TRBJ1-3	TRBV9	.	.	TGTGCCAGCAGCTTGGGACACAGGATCTCTGGAAACACCATATATTTT	CASSLGHRISGNTIYF
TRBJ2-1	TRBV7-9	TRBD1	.	TGTGCCAGCAGCTCCCGTTCCCGGGACAGGGGATACAATGAGCAGTTCTTC	CASSSRSRDRGYNEQFF
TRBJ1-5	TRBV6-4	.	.	TGTGCCAGCAGTCGGGATGGTAATCAGCCCCAGCATTTT	CASSRDGNQPQHF
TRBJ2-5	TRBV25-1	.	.	TGTGCCAGCAGTGAATATAGTTCAGTGGGGACCCAGTACTTC	CASSEYSSVGTQYF
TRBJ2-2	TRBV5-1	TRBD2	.	TGCGCCAGCAGCTCCCAAGGACTAGCGGGATACACCGGGGAGCTGTTTTTT	CASSSQGLAGYTGELFF
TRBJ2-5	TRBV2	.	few	TGTGCCAGCAGCCCTCAGGGGACCCAGTACTTC	CASSPQGTQYF
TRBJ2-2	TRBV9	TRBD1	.	TGTGCCAGCAGCGTAGGACAGGGGTATACCGGGGAGCTGTTTTTT	CASSVGQGYTGELFF
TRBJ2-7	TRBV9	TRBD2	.	TGTGCCAGCAGCGTAGGACTAGCGGGATCCGAGCAGTACTTC	CASSVGLAGSEQYF
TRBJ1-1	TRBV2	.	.	TGTGCCAGCAGTGAAGTCACCATTAACAGGGTGAACACTGAAGCTTTCTTT	CASSEVTINRVNTEAFF
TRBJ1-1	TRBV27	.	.	TGTGCCAGCAGTTTCCAGGGAATGGACACTGAAGCTTTCTTT	CASSFQGMDTEAFF
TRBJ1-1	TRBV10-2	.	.	TGCGCCAGCAGTGGGGTCTCGTCCTATGAAGCTTTCTTT	CASSGVSSYEAFF
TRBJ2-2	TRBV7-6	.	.	TGTGCCAGCAGCTTAGGCACCGGGGAGCTGTTTTTT	CASSLGTGELFF
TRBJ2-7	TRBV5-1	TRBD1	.	TGCGCCAGCAGCCCACGGGGACAGGGGACCTACGAGCAGTACTTC	CASSPRGQGTYEQYF
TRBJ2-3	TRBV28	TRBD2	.	TGTGCCAGCAGGAGCGGGAACCTCCCGAGGCAGTATTTT	CASRSGNLPRQYF
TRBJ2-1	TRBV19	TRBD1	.	TGTGCCAGTAGTATAGAGGCAGGGGGCAGCTACAATGAGCAGTTCTTC	CASSIEAGGSYNEQFF
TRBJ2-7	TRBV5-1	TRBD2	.	TGCGCCAGCAGCTTGCTAGCGGGGAGCTCCTACGAGCAGTACTTC	CASSLLAGSSYEQYF
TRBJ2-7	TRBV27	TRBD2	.	TGTGCCAGCAGCCCCATTGGGGCTAGCGGTAGGGACGAGCAGTACTTC	CASSPIGASGRDEQYF